This TCR beta chain was documented in a study of cytomegalovirus exposure and HLA in healthy donors. Whole-study results and caveats: The study flagged 150 to 200 TCR beta chains as cytomegalovirus-associated. CMV antigen specificity was confirmed in vitro for three CMV-associated chains. CMV serostatus alone was available as immune exposure information.

This PCR relied on a set of 60 Vbeta primers and 13 Jbeta primers. Generated by immunoSEQ multiplex PCR, the TCRdb table keeps only in-frame clones and is missing some. The sample has roughly 89,000 clones; 65% are singletons. The CDR3 extends over 15 amino acids. Germline V CDR1 and CDR2: SNHLY, FYNNEI. With 4 bases removed from V and 2 bases from J, the gap between germline ends came to 13 bases. Worth noting for this clone: Its antigen remains unidentified.

The chain joins TRBV2 to TRBJ2-3, with D hard to call. Sample: PBMCs. The clonotype was recovered from a woman aged 45-65 years in good health and CMV-seropositive. In DNA, the CDR3 is TGTGCCAGCAGTGCGATTGGCCGATACACAGATACGCAGTATTTT. Protein product: CASSAIGRYTDTQYF. The full variable domain, its missing parts supplied by reference TRBV2 and TRBJ2-3, is EPEVTQTPSHQVTQMGQEVILRCVPISNHLYFYWYRQILGQKVEFLVSFYNNEISEKSEIFDDQFSVERPDGSNFTLKIRSTKLEDSAMYFCASSAIGRYTDTQYFGPGTRLTVL.